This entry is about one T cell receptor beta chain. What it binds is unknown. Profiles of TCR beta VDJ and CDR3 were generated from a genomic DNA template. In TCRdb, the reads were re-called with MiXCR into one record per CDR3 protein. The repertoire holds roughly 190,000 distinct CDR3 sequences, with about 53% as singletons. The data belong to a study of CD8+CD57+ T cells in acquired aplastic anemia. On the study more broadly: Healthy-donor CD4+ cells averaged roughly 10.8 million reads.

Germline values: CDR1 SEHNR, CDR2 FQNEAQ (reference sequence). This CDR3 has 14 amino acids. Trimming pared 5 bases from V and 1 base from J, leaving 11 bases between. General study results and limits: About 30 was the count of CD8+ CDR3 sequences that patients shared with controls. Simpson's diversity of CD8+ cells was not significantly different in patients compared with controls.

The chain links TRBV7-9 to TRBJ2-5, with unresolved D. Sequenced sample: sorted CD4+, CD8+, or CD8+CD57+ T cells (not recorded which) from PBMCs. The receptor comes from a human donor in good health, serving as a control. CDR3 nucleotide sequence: TGTGCCAGCAGCCAAGACCTCGGCCAAGAGACCCAGTACTTC. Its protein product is CASSQDLGQETQYF.